This T cell receptor (beta chain) came from a study of human T cells and chemical hapten exposure. Trimming removed 5 bases at V and 1 base at J, with 17 bases between. The CDR3 spans 16 residues. Germline CDR1 SGHTA, CDR2 FQGNSA. Time point here: patch test 2, 6 weeks after DPC sensitization. Treatment denoted: therapeutic diphenylcyclopropenone sensitization with weekly scalp DPC. TCRdb re-analysed the RACE reads in MiXCR, keeping a single row per CDR3 protein. The sample holds 27,000 or so distinct CDR3 sequences, approximately 10% seen once. The chain is built from TRBV7-2 and TRBJ1-2; D call uncertain. Sequences were derived from whole blood, sampled in connection with sensitization to the hapten diphenylcyclopropenone (DPC). This clonotype was obtained from a man younger than 45 with alopecia areata. Some clones in this sample may be carry-over from other donors' samples. For the CDR3, the DNA is TGTGCCAGCAGCCACCCTGACGGATCGTATAACTATGGCTACACCTTC. This gives the protein CASSHPDGSYNYGYTF.